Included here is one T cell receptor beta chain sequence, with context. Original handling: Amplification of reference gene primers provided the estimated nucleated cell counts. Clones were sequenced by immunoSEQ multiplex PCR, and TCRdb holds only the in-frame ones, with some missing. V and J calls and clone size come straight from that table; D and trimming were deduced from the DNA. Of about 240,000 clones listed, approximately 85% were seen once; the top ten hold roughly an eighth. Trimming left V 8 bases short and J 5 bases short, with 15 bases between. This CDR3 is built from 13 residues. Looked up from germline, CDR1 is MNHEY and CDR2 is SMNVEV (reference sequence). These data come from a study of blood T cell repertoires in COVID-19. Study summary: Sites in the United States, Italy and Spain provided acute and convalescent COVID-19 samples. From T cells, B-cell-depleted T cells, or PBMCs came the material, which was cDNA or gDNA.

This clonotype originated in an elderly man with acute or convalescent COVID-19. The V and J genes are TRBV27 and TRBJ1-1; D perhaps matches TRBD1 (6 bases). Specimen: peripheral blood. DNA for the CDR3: TGTGCCAGCCGATCTACAGGGAAAACTGAAGCTTTCTTT. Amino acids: CASRSTGKTEAFF.